Listed below are T cell receptor beta chains from one sample, sequenced in a study of OX40 agonist ivuxolimab in advanced cancers. Assay used: immunoSEQ multiplex PCR; TCRdb lists only in-frame clones, some missing. The sample has 75,000 to 95,000 clones, around 90% seen once; the top ten hold 9% to 10%. The material sequenced was CD4+ or CD8+ T cells sorted from blood, taken in a trial of the OX40 agonist ivuxolimab. The receptors derive from an adult with an advanced solid tumor such as melanoma, head and neck, liver or kidney cancer. Both conserved end residues are part of each CDR3. The order of the fields is J gene, V gene, D gene, clone size, CDR3 protein, CDR3 DNA. A D gene is named only where the DNA matches it firmly. Size tells how often a clone was seen (once, few, many) or the class of an expanded clone, and some rows leave it out.

J: TRBJ2-7; V: TRBV5-1; D: NA; size: NA; CDR3: CASSIQGPPGEQYF; DNA: TGCGCCAGCAGCATCCAGGGACCGCCGGGCGAGCAGTACTTC
J: TRBJ1-4; V: TRBV14; D: NA; size: once; CDR3: CASSLRTEINEKLFF; DNA: TGTGCCAGCAGCCTAAGGACAGAGATTAATGAAAAACTGTTTTTT
J: TRBJ1-4; V: TRBV5-1; D: TRBD1; size: once; CDR3: CASSLPGTDPTNEKLFF; DNA: TGCGCCAGCAGCTTGCCCGGGACAGACCCAACTAATGAAAAACTGTTTTTT
J: TRBJ2-7; V: TRBV7-9; D: TRBD2; size: NA; CDR3: CASSLARLAGHEQYF; DNA: TGTGCCAGCAGCTTAGCGAGACTAGCGGGCCACGAGCAGTACTTC
J: TRBJ1-2; V: TRBV5-1; D: NA; size: NA; CDR3: CASRDQADYGYTF; DNA: TGCGCCAGCAGAGATCAGGCGGACTATGGCTACACCTTC
J: TRBJ1-3; V: TRBV28; D: NA; size: NA; CDR3: CASSFLDRSRSGNTIYF; DNA: TGTGCCAGCAGTTTCCTTGACAGGTCCCGCTCTGGAAACACCATATATTTT
J: TRBJ2-3; V: TRBV4-1; D: TRBD1; size: NA; CDR3: CASSPQALTGQLTDTQYF; DNA: TGCGCCAGCAGCCCACAAGCCTTGACGGGACAGCTTACAGATACGCAGTATTTT
J: TRBJ2-3; V: TRBV11-3; D: TRBD2; size: NA; CDR3: CASSQGGGMDTQYF; DNA: TGTGCCAGCAGCCAGGGCGGGGGGATGGATACGCAGTATTTT
J: TRBJ1-1; V: TRBV18; D: NA; size: NA; CDR3: CASSPGAWTEAFF; DNA: TGTGCCAGCTCGCCGGGAGCGTGGACTGAAGCTTTCTTT
J: TRBJ2-5; V: TRBV14; D: TRBD2; size: NA; CDR3: CATTTDRYRPSGRGTQYF; DNA: TGTGCCACCACCACAGACCGGTATAGGCCTAGCGGGAGAGGGACCCAGTACTTC
J: TRBJ1-6; V: TRBV6-6; D: NA; size: NA; CDR3: CASKTVGNSPLHF; DNA: TGTGCCAGCAAAACAGTGGGTAATTCACCCCTCCACTTT
J: TRBJ1-1; V: TRBV28; D: NA; size: NA; CDR3: CASSSQGRGEEAFF; DNA: TGTGCCAGCAGTTCCCAGGGGCGCGGTGAAGAAGCTTTCTTT
J: TRBJ1-2; V: TRBV28; D: NA; size: NA; CDR3: CASRPVDYGYTF; DNA: TGTGCCAGCAGGCCCGTGGACTATGGCTACACCTTC
J: TRBJ1-1; V: TRBV20-1; D: NA; size: once; CDR3: CSASKVGGAFF; DNA: TGCAGTGCTAGTAAGGTGGGGGGAGCTTTCTTT
J: TRBJ2-2; V: TRBV7-2; D: NA; size: NA; CDR3: CASSLAGRSTGELFF; DNA: TGTGCCAGCAGCTTAGCGGGGAGGAGCACCGGGGAGCTGTTTTTT
J: TRBJ1-5; V: TRBV6-6; D: NA; size: NA; CDR3: CASSYRANQPQHF; DNA: TGTGCCAGCAGTTACAGGGCCAATCAGCCCCAGCATTTT
J: TRBJ2-4; V: TRBV23-1; D: NA; size: NA; CDR3: CASSQSGPLGGQKDNPKNIQYF; DNA: TGCGCCAGCAGTCAATCTGGGCCCCTGGGGGGGCAGAAAGACAACCCCAAAAACATTCAGTACTTC
J: TRBJ2-7; V: TRBV5-6; D: NA; size: NA; CDR3: CASSLTGASSYEQYF; DNA: TGTGCCAGCAGCTTGACGGGGGCGAGCTCCTACGAGCAGTACTTC
J: TRBJ1-6; V: TRBV4-1; D: NA; size: few; CDR3: CASSRVGGSDSPLHF; DNA: TGCGCCAGCAGCCGAGTCGGGGGGTCGGATTCACCCCTCCACTTT
J: TRBJ1-1; V: TRBV4-1; D: TRBD1; size: NA; CDR3: CASSQDPGTVEAFF; DNA: TGCGCCAGCAGCCAAGATCCGGGGACAGTCGAAGCTTTCTTT
J: TRBJ2-7; V: TRBV28; D: NA; size: NA; CDR3: CASSPRFGGIYEQYF; DNA: TGTGCCAGCAGCCCCCGATTTGGCGGGATCTACGAGCAGTACTTC
J: TRBJ2-7; V: TRBV10-3; D: TRBD1; size: NA; CDR3: CAISDTGEAYEQYF; DNA: TGTGCCATCAGTGACACAGGGGAAGCCTACGAGCAGTACTTC
J: TRBJ1-4; V: TRBV9; D: TRBD1; size: NA; CDR3: CASSPWTGGEKLFF; DNA: TGTGCCAGCAGCCCTTGGACAGGTGGAGAAAAACTGTTTTTT
J: TRBJ2-1; V: TRBV1; D: NA; size: NA; CDR3: CTSSQEERHREGSYNEQFF; DNA: TGCACCAGCAGCCAAGAAGAGCGGCATCGGGAGGGCTCCTACAATGAGCAGTTCTTC
J: TRBJ1-6; V: TRBV2; D: TRBD1; size: NA; CDR3: CASSVEGANSPLHF; DNA: TGTGCCAGCAGTGTAGAGGGGGCAAATTCACCCCTCCACTTT
J: TRBJ2-3; V: TRBV4-2; D: TRBD2; size: NA; CDR3: CASSQALAGVTDTQYF; DNA: TGTGCCAGCAGCCAAGCCCTAGCGGGGGTGACAGATACGCAGTATTTT
J: TRBJ1-2; V: TRBV5-1; D: NA; size: NA; CDR3: CASSLTPQTNYGYTF; DNA: TGCGCCAGCAGCTTAACCCCTCAGACTAACTATGGCTACACCTTC
J: TRBJ2-7; V: TRBV2; D: TRBD1; size: NA; CDR3: CASSQTDRGPFHEQYF; DNA: TGTGCCAGCAGCCAGACCGACAGGGGGCCCTTCCACGAGCAGTACTTC
J: TRBJ2-7; V: TRBV5-1; D: TRBD1; size: NA; CDR3: CASRRGFRDRGSYEQYF; DNA: TGCGCCAGCAGGCGAGGCTTCCGGGACAGGGGGTCCTACGAGCAGTACTTC
J: TRBJ1-5; V: TRBV28; D: TRBD1; size: NA; CDR3: CASDTGGARQPQHF; DNA: TGTGCCAGCGATACAGGGGGCGCGAGGCAGCCCCAGCATTTT
J: TRBJ1-2; V: TRBV6-6; D: NA; size: NA; CDR3: CASCKRRGGNYGYTF; DNA: TGTGCCAGCTGTAAAAGGAGGGGCGGGAACTATGGCTACACCTTC
J: TRBJ2-2; V: TRBV9; D: NA; size: NA; CDR3: CASSLTGPGTGELFF; DNA: TGTGCCAGCAGCTTGACCGGGCCTGGGACCGGGGAGCTGTTTTTT
J: TRBJ2-3; V: TRBV6-1; D: TRBD2; size: NA; CDR3: CASTLLAGSTDTQYF; DNA: TGTGCCAGCACCCTACTAGCGGGGAGCACAGATACGCAGTATTTT
J: TRBJ1-2; V: TRBV6-6; D: NA; size: once; CDR3: CASSYSQINGYTF; DNA: TGTGCCAGCAGTTATTCACAGATTAATGGCTACACCTTC
J: TRBJ2-1; V: TRBV7-2; D: NA; size: NA; CDR3: CASSFFRDEQFF; DNA: TGTGCCAGCAGCTTTTTCCGGGATGAGCAGTTCTTC
J: TRBJ2-5; V: TRBV6-5; D: NA; size: NA; CDR3: CASSYSPELVETQYF; DNA: TGTGCCAGCAGTTACTCGCCAGAATTGGTAGAGACCCAGTACTTC
J: TRBJ1-4; V: TRBV9; D: NA; size: NA; CDR3: CASSPPGGLIEKLFF; DNA: TGTGCCAGCAGCCCCCCCGGGGGGTTAATTGAAAAACTGTTTTTT
J: TRBJ2-3; V: TRBV9; D: TRBD2; size: NA; CDR3: CASSSRTSVITQYF; DNA: TGTGCCAGCAGCTCAAGGACTAGCGTAATTACGCAGTATTTT
J: TRBJ2-5; V: TRBV2; D: TRBD2; size: NA; CDR3: CASSGLAQETQYF; DNA: TGTGCCAGCAGTGGACTAGCTCAAGAGACCCAGTACTTC
J: TRBJ2-7; V: TRBV6-5; D: NA; size: NA; CDR3: CASSRDPRYEQYF; DNA: TGTGCCAGCAGCCGGGATCCCCGCTACGAGCAGTACTTC
J: TRBJ2-2; V: TRBV28; D: NA; size: NA; CDR3: CASSSPGRDTGELFF; DNA: TGTGCCAGCAGTTCCCCCGGCAGGGACACCGGGGAGCTGTTTTTT
J: TRBJ2-7; V: TRBV6-1; D: TRBD1; size: NA; CDR3: CASSERGRSYEQYF; DNA: TGTGCCAGCAGTGAAAGGGGGCGCTCCTACGAGCAGTACTTC
J: TRBJ1-4; V: TRBV5-1; D: NA; size: NA; CDR3: CASSAGTDNEKLFF; DNA: TGCGCCAGCAGCGCCGGGACGGATAATGAAAAACTGTTTTTT
J: TRBJ2-4; V: TRBV14; D: TRBD1; size: NA; CDR3: CAGGKGARNIQYF; DNA: TGTGCCGGTGGAAAGGGGGCTAGAAACATTCAGTACTTC
J: TRBJ2-1; V: TRBV5-4; D: TRBD2; size: NA; CDR3: CASSKTPGPGLEKYNEQFF; DNA: TGTGCCAGCAGCAAAACCCCCGGTCCGGGACTAGAAAAGTACAATGAGCAGTTCTTC
J: TRBJ1-3; V: TRBV6-6; D: NA; size: NA; CDR3: CASSYVNYGSGNTIYF; DNA: TGTGCCAGCAGTTACGTAAACTATGGCTCTGGAAACACCATATATTTT